Given below is one T cell receptor (beta chain) in context. The antigen it recognizes is unknown. No much larger clone exists at a distance of one base, and base qualities are not known. For the CD8 naive samples, CD45RO-negative cells were positively selected for CCR7, yielding a CD45RA+CCR7+ population from which TemRA cells were excluded. Donors were healthy HIV-negative adults with no recently reported acute infections or vaccinations. Every donor was a Caucasian adult living in Nashville, Tennessee, USA. After blood collection by leukapheresis, PBMCs were isolated using Ficoll-Histopaque density gradient centrifugation and then cryopreserved in the vapor phase of liquid nitrogen. Analytical flow cytometry was used to check the purity and quantity of each magnetically sorted T cell population. From each sorted fraction, genomic DNA was isolated and quantified by UV absorbance on a Nanodrop 2000c.

This entry belongs to a study of shared clonotypes between healthy human individuals (dated by TCRdb to about 2020). Notes on the research overall: The cohort included a few men and a couple of women between 18 and 49 years of age. To increase sequencing depth and limit assay-specific biases, TCR repertoire library preparation and sequencing were carried out by different laboratories using diverse techniques. For each donor, CD4 naive and CD4 memory were each run on three plates, CD8 naive on two plates, and CD8 memory on one plate. Blood TCR repertoires of roughly five healthy adults were deeply sequenced to estimate repertoire size and the extent of clonotype sharing between individuals. Leukapheresis yielded between about 0.8 and 8.9 billion PBMCs per donor. General conclusions and limits of the study: Naive subsets generally had larger estimated clonotype richness than memory subsets. Pairwise subsampling indicated that sequencing depth was expected to affect the degree of clonotype sharing among donors. Incomplete sequencing was indicated by rarefaction of sorted-subset datasets, despite the large sequencing depth. The genetic and exposure-history diversity represented was limited by the small number of donors. Only blood was sampled, and tissue TCR repertoires likely differ from those in blood. Approximately 5% of naive CD4, 3.5% of naive CD8, approximately 2% of memory CD4, and around 0.42% of memory CD8 clonotypes were shared across a few donors. Higher generation probabilities were observed for clonotypes shared by all four sorted-subset donors than for non-shared clonotypes.

Using the deep immunoSEQ assay, multiplex PCR amplified TCR CDR3 regions from genomic DNA. For each cell subset, the extracted genomic DNA was distributed evenly across all wells of several immunoSEQ 96-well plates, and each plate served as one replicate. Each replicate PCR for sorted subsets received approximately 200 ng genomic DNA, equal to 30,000 or so T cell genomes. Purified libraries were measured with a Qubit 3.0 fluorometer, size-checked on a Bioanalyzer 2100, and measured again with the KAPA Library Quantification kit. A separate single-read 150-cycle Illumina NextSeq 550 flow cell was used to sequence each immunoSEQ 96-well plate. Per the original workflow: Because the immunoSEQ output held only junctional sequences and lacked quality scores, the filtering could not match the filtering applied to full-length reads. To assign V/J genes and CDR3, sequences were annotated using PyIR, a Python wrapper for IgBLAST v1.9, with IMGT germline references. Reads were removed for weak V/J assignments (E-value above 1e-6), missing CDR3, stop codons, out-of-frame junctions, or ambiguous translated residues. V3J clonotypes were defined as sequences sharing an identical inferred V gene, J gene, and CDR3 amino acid sequence. The percentage overlap between two repertoires was calculated by dividing the number of shared unique clonotypes by the size of the smaller repertoire. Three approaches were used to assess repertoire richness: RTK rarefaction, the Chao1 estimator, and Recon v2.1 estimates of unobserved clonotypes. Generation probabilities were computed with OLGA for all TCRbeta clonotypes obtained by the gDNA method from four donors. TCRdb obtained this table from immuneACCESS and retained in-frame rearrangements with V and J assigned. These tables miss some clones; where compared with another copy, unresolved V genes account for less than half of the shortfall, and the remainder is unexplained. The V and J calls and the clone size are those of that table, but D and trimming were determined from the DNA. The sample data list about 2 million clones, and approximately 95% of these were observed just once. The top ten clones comprise 1.1% of the sample.

The TCR sequence derives from a man between 18 and 29 years old in good health. What was sequenced was naive CD8+ T cells sorted from blood. What the cell subset or site label conveys for this sample: CD45RA+CCR7+.

The DNA sequence is TGTGCCAGCAGTGAGTCAGGGGCTCCCTACAATGAGCAGTTCTTC. It encodes CASSESGAPYNEQFF. The chain is encoded by TRBV6-1 joined to TRBJ2-1, and possibly TRBD1, on 6 matching bases. Reading from cysteine to phenylalanine, the CDR3 counts 15 amino acids. CDR3 DNA only is kept here, 45 bases in frame from base 1. V and J are truncated by 3 bases and 2 bases respectively, leaving an intervening sequence of 11 bases. CDR1 and CDR2 are read off the germline V gene as MNHNS and SASEGT.